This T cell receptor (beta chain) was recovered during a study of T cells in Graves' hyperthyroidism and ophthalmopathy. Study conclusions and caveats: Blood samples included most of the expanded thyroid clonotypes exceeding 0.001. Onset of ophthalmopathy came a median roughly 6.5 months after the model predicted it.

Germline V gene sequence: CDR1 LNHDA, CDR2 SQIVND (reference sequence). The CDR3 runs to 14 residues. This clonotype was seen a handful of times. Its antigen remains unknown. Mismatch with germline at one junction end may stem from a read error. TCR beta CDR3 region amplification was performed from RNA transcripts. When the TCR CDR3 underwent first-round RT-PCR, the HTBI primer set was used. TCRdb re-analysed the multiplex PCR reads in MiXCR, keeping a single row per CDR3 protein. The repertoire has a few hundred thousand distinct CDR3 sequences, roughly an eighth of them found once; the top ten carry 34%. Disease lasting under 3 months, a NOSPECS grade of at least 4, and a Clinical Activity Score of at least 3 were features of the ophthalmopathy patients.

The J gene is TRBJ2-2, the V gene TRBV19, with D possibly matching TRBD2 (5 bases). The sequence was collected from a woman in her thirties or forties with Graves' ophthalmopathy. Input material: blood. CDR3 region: CASSIEGGTEELFF. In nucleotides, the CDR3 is TGTGCCAGTAGTATAGAAGGAGGAACCGAGGAGCTGTTTTTT.